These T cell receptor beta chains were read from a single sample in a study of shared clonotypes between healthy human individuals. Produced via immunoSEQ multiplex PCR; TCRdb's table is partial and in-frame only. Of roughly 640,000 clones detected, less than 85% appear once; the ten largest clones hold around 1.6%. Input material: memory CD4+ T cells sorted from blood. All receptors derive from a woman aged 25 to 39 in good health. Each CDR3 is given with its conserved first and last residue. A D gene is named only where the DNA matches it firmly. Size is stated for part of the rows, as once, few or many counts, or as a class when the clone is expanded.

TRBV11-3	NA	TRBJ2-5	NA	TGTGCCAGCAGCCCGAACATTAAGGGAGAGACCCAGTACTTC	CASSPNIKGETQYF
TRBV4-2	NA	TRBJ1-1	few	TGTGCCAGCAGCCAAGGGCAGGCAGGTCCGGGGGTCACTGAAGCTTTCTTT	CASSQGQAGPGVTEAFF
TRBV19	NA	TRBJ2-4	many	TGTGCCAGTAGTATGGAGTTAGGAAACATTCAGTACTTC	CASSMELGNIQYF
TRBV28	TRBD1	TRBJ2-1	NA	TGTGCCAGCAGTTCTATAGGGACAGGGGGGTACAATGAGCAGTTCTTC	CASSSIGTGGYNEQFF
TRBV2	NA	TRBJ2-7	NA	TGTGCCAGCAGCCCTACCGGGGGCTCCTACGAGCAGTACTTC	CASSPTGGSYEQYF
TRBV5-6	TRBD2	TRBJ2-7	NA	TGTGCCAGCAGCTTTTTCGGCGTAGCGGGAGAAGGGGAGCAGTACTTC	CASSFFGVAGEGEQYF
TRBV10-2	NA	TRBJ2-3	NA	TGCGCCAGCCTAAGAGGGGCAACCACAGATACGCAGTATTTT	CASLRGATTDTQYF
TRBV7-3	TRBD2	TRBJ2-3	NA	TGTGCCAGCAGCTCGGGACTAGCAGTAGATACGCAGTATTTT	CASSSGLAVDTQYF
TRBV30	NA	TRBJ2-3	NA	TGTGCCTGGAGTGTAGGGCGAGAGGATACGCAGTATTTT	CAWSVGREDTQYF
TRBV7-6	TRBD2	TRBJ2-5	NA	TGTGCCAGCAGCCACGTCGGGACTAGCGAAGTAGAGACCCAGTACTTC	CASSHVGTSEVETQYF
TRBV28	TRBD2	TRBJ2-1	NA	TGTGCCAGCAGTTTACCCGCGGGAGGCTACAATGAGCAGTTCTTC	CASSLPAGGYNEQFF
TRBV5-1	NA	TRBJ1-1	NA	TGCGCCAGCTCCACACTAGGGCACACTGAAGCTTTCTTT	CASSTLGHTEAFF